The 20 T cell receptor beta chains presented below share a single source sample, sequenced in a study of response to subunit inactivated influenza vaccine. MiXCR, run by TCRdb on the RT-PCR reads, gives a single entry per CDR3 protein. This sample yields hundreds of thousands of distinct CDR3 sequences, of which roughly 14% are seen a single time; less than 7% belongs to the top ten. The starting material was PBMCs from blood, obtained less than 15 days before vaccination. The receptors originated from a man aged 50 to 60 who received an inactivated influenza vaccine.

This clonotype was counted at least ten times. The V and J genes are TRBV5-1 and TRBJ1-1; D call uncertain. From germline, CDR1 is SGHRS and CDR2 YFSETQ. Trimming pared 6 bases from V and 1 base from J, leaving 10 bases between. This CDR3 has 13 amino acids. The CDR3 region is CASTTGENTEAFF. In nucleotides, the CDR3 is TGCGCCAGCACAACGGGTGAGAACACTGAAGCTTTCTTT.

In its sample, this clonotype was seen a few times. The chain employs TRBV20-1 and TRBJ2-3; 8 bases are a match to TRBD2. CDR3 length equals 18 residues. V lost 1 base to trimming and J lost 1 base; unmatched junction nucleotides: 13. In germline, CDR1 is DFQATT, CDR2 SNEGSKA (reference sequence). The CDR3 protein is CSARVGLALAKGTDTQYF. In DNA form, the CDR3 reads TGCAGTGCTAGAGTCGGACTAGCACTGGCTAAGGGCACAGATACGCAGTATTTT.

The chain joins TRBV5-1 to TRBJ1-1, with 11 nucleotides matching TRBD1. Germline V lookup: CDR1 SGHRS, CDR2 YFSETQ. The CDR3 consists of 17 residues. V was clipped by 3 bases and J by 1 base; unmatched bases: 8. CDR3 coding DNA: TGCGCCAGCAGCTCGCTCCCGGGACAGGGGGGGAACACTGAAGCTTTCTTT. Translated: CASSSLPGQGGNTEAFF.

The chain links TRBV4-2 to TRBJ2-5; 11 nucleotides line up with TRBD2. The CDR3 is 15 amino acids. Losses at the gene ends were 2 bases for V and 4 bases for J; bases not matched to a gene: 3. Germline loops: CDR1 LGHNA, CDR2 YNFKEQ. CDR3 region: CASSQSLAGGETQYF. The CDR3 DNA follows: TGTGCCAGCAGCCAATCGCTAGCGGGGGGAGAGACCCAGTACTTC.

This chain links TRBV27 with TRBJ1-5; no firm D call. Germline V CDR1 and CDR2: MNHEY, SMNVEV (reference sequence). The CDR3 contains 14 residues. V shed 6 bases and J shed 1 base, with 10 bases lying between them. The CDR3 nucleotides are TGTGCCAGCAGGCCGGGGTTGAGCAATCAGCCCCAGCATTTT. Translation: CASRPGLSNQPQHF.

The chain joins TRBV18 to TRBJ2-5, with D possibly called TRBD1 or TRBD2 (5 bases each). Germline V gene data show CDR1 as KGHSH and CDR2 as LQKENI. Trimming cost V 3 bases and J 6 bases, with 8 bases left between them. The CDR3 loop spans 12 amino acids. The CDR3 DNA sequence: TGTGCCAGCTCACCCGAGGGACAGACCCAGTACTTC. Protein sequence: CASSPEGQTQYF.

This sequence joins TRBV4-1 and TRBJ2-4; 10 nucleotides agree with TRBD2. This CDR3 has 18 amino acids. Per the germline V gene, CDR1 is MGHRA and CDR2 is YSYEKL. V gave up 0 bases and J gave up 0 bases; unmatched junction bases: 5. In nucleotides, the CDR3 is TGCGCCAGCAGCCAAGATCCTACTAGCGGGGTAGCCAAAAACATTCAGTACTTC. The encoded protein is CASSQDPTSGVAKNIQYF.

The rearrangement uses TRBV7-2 and TRBJ2-2; D is ambiguous. Trimming shortened V by 1 base and J by 6 bases, and 9 bases separated the two germline ends. Per the germline V gene, CDR1 is SGHTA and CDR2 is FQGNSA. The CDR3 contains 14 residues. Here the CDR3 reads CASSLGQWPGELFF. CDR3 DNA sequence: TGTGCCAGCAGCTTAGGGCAATGGCCCGGGGAGCTGTTTTTT.

The chain carries TRBV9 and TRBJ2-1; 11 bases are shared with TRBD2. Unmatched junction bases numbered 2, after V lost 0 bases and J lost 6 bases. The CDR3 is 15 amino acids. Looked up from germline, CDR1 is SGDLS and CDR2 is YYNGEE. The CDR3, as DNA: TGTGCCAGCAGCGTAGCCCTAGCGGGAGGCAATGAGCAGTTCTTC. Translating it yields CASSVALAGGNEQFF.

This clonotype was recorded a few times. The rearrangement joins TRBV29-1 to TRBJ1-1; 7 nucleotides line up with TRBD1. The V gene end was trimmed by 7 bases and the J gene end by 4 bases; junction bases not matched to a gene: 6. Per the germline V gene, CDR1 is SQVTM and CDR2 is ANQGSEA. The CDR3 covers 12 residues. CDR3 protein: CSGGGDGTEAFF. CDR3 DNA sequence: TGCAGCGGAGGGGGCGATGGCACTGAAGCTTTCTTT.

J is TRBJ2-7 and V is TRBV7-9; D is perhaps TRBD1 or TRBD2 (5 bases each). The CDR3 runs to 14 residues. V lost 1 base and J lost 3, with 10 bases in between. Germline V lookup: CDR1 SEHNR, CDR2 FQNEAQ (reference sequence). CDR3 bases: TGTGCCAGCAGCTTAGACGGGGCTAACTACGAGCAGTACTTC. Protein: CASSLDGANYEQYF.

The CDR3 DNA reads TGCGCCAGCAGCCAAGATAAGGGTCCCTGGACTGAAGCTTTCTTT. Protein: CASSQDKGPWTEAFF. This chain connects TRBV4-1 to TRBJ1-1; no firm D call. With 0 bases removed from V and 5 bases from J, the gap between germline ends came to 13 bases. The CDR3 is 15 residues long. From germline, CDR1 is MGHRA and CDR2 YSYEKL.

V usage is TRBV5-1 and J usage is TRBJ2-7, with unresolved D. The CDR3 length is 11 residues. CDR1 and CDR2 (germline): SGHRS, YFSETQ. Trimming removed 0 bases at V and 9 bases at J, with 7 bases between. The CDR3 DNA is TGCGCCAGCAGCTTGGAGAAGGTGCAGTACTTC. It encodes CASSLEKVQYF. Together with reference TRBV5-1 and TRBJ2-7, the CDR3 gives the full variable domain: KAGVTQTPRYLIKTRGQQVTLSCSPISGHRSVSWYQQTPGQGLQFLFEYFSETQRNKGNFPGRFSGRQFSNSRSEMNVSTLELGDSALYLCASSLEKVQYFGPGTRLTVT.

This clonotype has more than one count but fewer than ten. The V call is TRBV20-1, the J call TRBJ2-1, with D possibly matching TRBD1 (6 bases). V dropped 6 bases and J dropped 8 bases, with 23 bases sitting between them. The CDR3 runs 15 residues. Germline lookup yields CDR1 DFQATT and CDR2 SNEGSKA (reference sequence). CDR3 in amino acids: CSAPRLNMNRDEQFF. The CDR3 region has the DNA TGCAGTGCGCCACGCCTTAACATGAACAGGGATGAGCAGTTCTTC.

The chain couples TRBV20-1 to TRBJ2-1, with TRBD2 matching over 11 bases. From germline, CDR1 is DFQATT and CDR2 SNEGSKA (reference sequence). The CDR3 is 15 residues long. V was clipped by 1 base and J by 7 bases; unmatched bases: 6. In DNA, the CDR3 is TGCAGTGCTAGAGTCGGGACTAGCGGCGTTAATGAGCAGTTCTTC. This codes for CSARVGTSGVNEQFF.

This clonotype was counted only a few times. J is TRBJ1-4 and V is TRBV12-3 or TRBV12-4, with TRBD1 as a possible D gene (5 bases). V was trimmed by 6 bases and J by 7 bases, leaving 12 bases between them. This CDR3 is 13 amino acids long. The CDR3 DNA sequence: TGTGCCAGCAGGGGTACAGGAGTTGAAAAACTGTTTTTT. This gives the protein CASRGTGVEKLFF.

This clonotype was recorded at least ten times. The V call is TRBV7-2, the J call TRBJ1-5, with 8 bases that match TRBD1. V was pared by 4 bases and J by 0 bases, with 5 bases of the junction left unmatched. Germline CDR1 is SGHTA and CDR2 is FQGNSA. This CDR3 is built from 16 residues. DNA of the CDR3: TGTGCCAGCAGCTCCGGACAGGGTTTTAGCAATCAGCCCCAGCATTTT. It is translated as CASSSGQGFSNQPQHF. The variable domain in full, with the rest retrieved from reference TRBV7-2 and TRBJ1-5, is GAGVSQSPSNKVTEKGKDVELRCDPISGHTALYWYRQSLGQGLEFLIYFQGNSAPDKSGLPSDRFSAERTGGSVSTLTIQRTQQEDSAVYLCASSSGQGFSNQPQHFGDGTRLSIL.

This clonotype has a handful of counts. The chain has TRBV5-1 and TRBJ2-4; possible D gene TRBD2, 6 bases. Germline V gene lookup returns CDR1 SGHRS and CDR2 YFSETQ. The CDR3 contains 13 residues. The V end lost 4 bases, the J end lost 6 bases, and 11 bases lay between the germline ends. The CDR3 loop reads CASSPAGTNIQYF. DNA for the CDR3: TGCGCCAGCAGCCCGGCGGGAACAAACATTCAGTACTTC.

The J gene is TRBJ1-1, the V gene TRBV6-2 or TRBV6-3; 8 bases align to TRBD1. Germline V lookup: CDR1 MNHEY, CDR2 SVGEGT. The V segment lost 5 bases and the J segment 2 bases; nucleotides outside the gene matches: 10. The CDR3 extends over 16 amino acids. CDR3 loop: CASSTPRTGNNTEAFF. The CDR3 nucleotides read TGTGCCAGCAGTACCCCGAGGACAGGGAACAACACTGAAGCTTTCTTT.

This clonotype has just a few counts. The chain has TRBV5-1 and TRBJ2-3; D remains unclear. Germline lookup yields CDR1 SGHRS and CDR2 YFSETQ. CDR3 size: 15 residues. The V end lost 0 bases, the J end lost 4 bases, and 12 bases lay between the germline ends. In DNA form, the CDR3 reads TGCGCCAGCAGCTTGGGAGGCCTTGGGTCAGATACGCAGTATTTT. Amino acid sequence: CASSLGGLGSDTQYF.